The 17 T cell receptor beta chains listed next were all sequenced from one sample in a study of shared clonotypes between healthy human individuals. Using immunoSEQ multiplex PCR, the repertoire was profiled, and TCRdb retains in-frame clones only, with some absent. The sample records some 1 million clones, approximately 68% being singletons. Sequenced: memory CD4+ T cells sorted from blood. Subset defined: CD45RA-negative fraction. These receptors came from a man aged 18 to 29 in good health.

This chain connects TRBV30 to TRBJ1-6; D not certain. CDR1 and CDR2 from the germline V gene are GTSNPN and SVGIG (reference sequence). The CDR3 covers 14 residues. Trimming took off 5 bases at V and 4 bases at J, with 12 bases between the two ends. The DNA of the CDR3 is TGTGCCTGGTCCCGAACGAGATATAATTCACCCCTCCACTTT. It specifies CAWSRTRYNSPLHF.

The chain uses TRBV4-1 and TRBJ2-3; the match to TRBD1 covers 7 bases. The CDR3 consists of 16 residues. Trimming cost V 2 bases and J 2 bases; bases outside gene matches: 7. Germline V gene lookup returns CDR1 MGHRA and CDR2 YSYEKL. The CDR3 loop is CASSQIPGQITDTQYF. The DNA for the CDR3 is TGCGCCAGCAGCCAAATCCCGGGACAGATCACAGATACGCAGTATTTT.

The chain is built from TRBV27 and TRBJ1-5, with a weak D call TRBD1 (5 bases). This CDR3 contains 13 residues. Germline loops: CDR1 MNHEY, CDR2 SMNVEV (reference sequence). Trimming cost V 9 bases and J 2 bases, with 11 bases left between them. CDR3 nucleotides: TGTGCCAGTCGGGGGGTTGGCAATCAGCCCCAGCATTTT. Its protein product is CASRGVGNQPQHF.

The V call is TRBV2, the J call TRBJ2-1, with a possible D match to TRBD1 (6 bases). CDR1 is SNHLY and CDR2 is FYNNEI in the germline V gene. The CDR3 length is 15 residues. Trimming cost V 4 bases and J 0 bases, with 10 bases left between them. Written as DNA, the CDR3 is TGTGCCAGCAGTGCAAGGGGGAGCTCCTACAATGAGCAGTTCTTC. This translates into CASSARGSSYNEQFF.

The rearrangement joins TRBV18 to TRBJ2-7; 9 positions agree with TRBD1. Germline assignment: CDR1 KGHSH and CDR2 LQKENI. J gave up 3 bases and V 4 bases, and 7 bases lay outside the gene matches. This CDR3 is 15 amino acids long. CDR3 sequence (DNA): TGTGCCAGCTCACTCGGACAGGGGAGGTTCTACGAGCAGTACTTC. Residues: CASSLGQGRFYEQYF.

This clone was counted between two and nine times. The CDR3 loop reads CASSLGPSGKQETQYF. The DNA of the CDR3 is TGCGCCAGCAGCTTGGGGCCTAGCGGGAAACAAGAGACCCAGTACTTC. This chain uses TRBV5-1 with TRBJ2-5, with TRBD2 matching 9 bases. This CDR3 has 16 residues. In germline, CDR1 is SGHRS, CDR2 YFSETQ. V lost 0 bases and J lost 2; bases outside the gene matches: 5. Looking up the rest from reference TRBV5-1 and TRBJ2-5 gives the full variable domain: KAGVTQTPRYLIKTRGQQVTLSCSPISGHRSVSWYQQTPGQGLQFLFEYFSETQRNKGNFPGRFSGRQFSNSRSEMNVSTLELGDSALYLCASSLGPSGKQETQYFGPGTRLLVL.

This clone was counted between two and nine times. The chain employs TRBV10-1 and TRBJ2-1; unclear D gene. Germline V CDR1 and CDR2: WNHNN, SYGVQD (reference sequence). This CDR3 region has 13 residues. Deletions cut 4 bases from V and 8 bases from J, with 12 bases between. CDR3 in amino acids: CASSGAGSHEQFF. DNA for the CDR3: TGCGCCAGCAGTGGGGCAGGCTCCCATGAGCAGTTCTTC.

A few counts support this clone. The chain has TRBV11-3 and TRBJ2-2, with TRBD1 identical over 7 bases. This CDR3 is built from 16 residues. Trimming removed 4 bases from V and 3 bases from J; junction bases left unmatched: 8. Per the germline V gene, CDR1 is SGHNT and CDR2 is YENEEA. CDR3 sequence reads: CASSYVGTEDTGELFF. The CDR3 bases are TGTGCCAGCAGCTATGTCGGGACAGAGGACACCGGGGAGCTGTTTTTT.

The chain joins TRBV6-1 to TRBJ2-7; the match to TRBD2 covers 9 bases. J gave up 0 bases and V 5 bases, and 5 bases lay outside the gene matches. Germline V gene sequence: CDR1 MNHNS, CDR2 SASEGT. This CDR3 has 15 residues. CDR3 amino acids: CASSRLAEASYEQYF. In DNA, the CDR3 is TGTGCCAGCAGTAGACTAGCGGAGGCCTCCTACGAGCAGTACTTC.

This clone was counted a few times. The genes are TRBV6-5 and TRBJ1-2; D is unresolved. Trimming shortened V by 0 bases and J by 6 bases, and 11 bases separated the two germline ends. The CDR3 is 14 residues long. From germline, CDR1 is MNHEY and CDR2 SVGAGI. The CDR3 sequence is CASSYSSGVDGYTF. The CDR3 nucleotides are TGTGCCAGCAGTTACTCGTCGGGAGTGGATGGCTACACCTTC.

The chain uses TRBV6-1 and TRBJ2-5; 7 nucleotides agree with TRBD1. This CDR3 region has 15 residues. Germline V gene sequence: CDR1 MNHNS, CDR2 SASEGT. V gave up 6 bases and J gave up 3 bases; unmatched junction bases: 10. The CDR3 loop reads CASRTSMGQKETQYF. Here the CDR3 DNA reads TGTGCCAGCAGGACCTCCATGGGACAGAAAGAGACCCAGTACTTC.

J is TRBJ2-7 and V is TRBV4-1, with TRBD2 matching over 9 bases. Per germline, CDR1 MGHRA and CDR2 YSYEKL. The CDR3 loop spans 17 amino acids. J was trimmed by 3 bases and V by 0 bases; bases with no gene match: 9. The CDR3 bases are TGCGCCAGCAGCCAAGAATACGGCTTAGCGGGAGTCTACGAGCAGTACTTC. Its protein is CASSQEYGLAGVYEQYF.

This chain links TRBV5-1 with TRBJ2-7, with TRBD1 matching over 8 bases. Germline V gene sequence: CDR1 SGHRS, CDR2 YFSETQ. V trimming: 3 bases; J trimming: 6 bases; junction bases outside the gene matches: 14. CDR3 length: 16 residues. The CDR3 coding sequence is TGCGCCAGCAGCTCCCTCGGACAGGGCCTGCCAGGCGAGCAGTACTTC. This gives the protein CASSSLGQGLPGEQYF.

The CDR3 loop reads CASSLSTGDTEAFF. The CDR3 DNA sequence: TGTGCCAGCAGTTTAAGTACAGGGGACACTGAAGCTTTCTTT. The V gene is TRBV27, the J gene TRBJ1-1, with 7 positions matching TRBD1. CDR1 is MNHEY, CDR2 SMNVEV, per germline (reference sequence). V trimming: 2 bases; J trimming: 3 bases; junction bases outside the gene matches: 3. The CDR3 extends over 14 amino acids.

As to this clone: Other DNA sequences within the sample encode an identical CDR3. The rearrangement links TRBV5-1 to TRBJ1-2; a possible D gene is TRBD1 (6 bases). Trimming cost V 3 bases and J 4 bases, with 13 bases left between them. This CDR3 has 14 residues. Germline values: CDR1 SGHRS, CDR2 YFSETQ. The CDR3 DNA is TGCGCCAGCAGCTCGGGACAATTCCTCTATGGCTACACCTTC. It is translated as CASSSGQFLYGYTF.

The chain recombines TRBV6-5 with TRBJ1-5; D gene uncertain. The V gene lost 5 bases and the J gene lost 1 base, with 9 bases spanning the gap. This CDR3 contains 14 residues. Germline V gene lookup returns CDR1 MNHEY and CDR2 SVGAGI. The CDR3: CASSLVGSNQPQHF. The CDR3 coding sequence is TGTGCCAGCAGTCTGGTGGGGAGCAATCAGCCCCAGCATTTT.

CDR3 amino acids: CASSRSGGNTYEQYF. The DNA of the CDR3 is TGTGCCAGCAGCCGAAGCGGGGGGAATACCTACGAGCAGTACTTC. The chain has TRBV5-4 and TRBJ2-7; 9 bases line up with TRBD2. The CDR3 contains 15 residues. Trimming removed 4 bases from V and 2 bases from J; junction bases left unmatched: 7. CDR1 is SGHNT, CDR2 YYREEE, per germline (reference sequence).